The rows below give T cell receptor beta chains drawn from one sample of a study of beta chain features in type 1 diabetes. The repertoire was sequenced with immunoSEQ multiplex PCR; TCRdb's copy has only in-frame clones and lacks some. In the table there are over 500,000 clones, about 16% of which are singletons. The specimen sequenced was naive CD4+ T cells from blood. The receptors derive from a young man in good health. CDR3s include the opening cysteine and the closing phenylalanine or tryptophan. A D gene is named only where the DNA matches it firmly. The size of a clone is reported for some rows only, either as once, few or many, or as a class for expanded clones.

D gene	J gene	clone size	V gene	CDR3 protein	CDR3 DNA
TRBD2	TRBJ2-5	.	TRBV25-1	CASSEGLAGAGYQETQYF	TGTGCCAGCAGTGAGGGACTAGCGGGGGCCGGGTACCAAGAGACCCAGTACTTC
.	TRBJ1-1	few	TRBV7-8	CASSRRGVGAFF	TGTGCCAGCAGCCGGAGAGGGGTTGGGGCTTTCTTT
.	TRBJ2-3	.	TRBV5-4	CASRTIGTDTQYF	TGTGCCAGCCGGACCATAGGGACAGATACGCAGTATTTT
.	TRBJ2-1	.	TRBV6-1	CASTSIFEQFF	TGTGCCAGCACCTCCATATTTGAGCAGTTCTTC
.	TRBJ2-7	.	TRBV4-2	CASSQAYQGTYEQYF	TGTGCCAGCAGCCAAGCTTATCAGGGTACCTACGAGCAGTACTTC
TRBD2	TRBJ2-7	.	TRBV2	CASSVSESLAGEQYF	TGTGCCAGCAGTGTATCGGAATCTTTAGCGGGGGAGCAGTACTTC
.	TRBJ1-3	.	TRBV6-1	CASSPRGNTIYF	TGTGCCAGCAGTCCAAGGGGAAACACCATATATTTT
.	TRBJ2-7	.	TRBV5-4	CASSFTSGPSYEQYF	TGTGCCAGCAGCTTTACCTCTGGGCCCTCCTACGAGCAGTACTTC
.	TRBJ2-7	.	TRBV18	CASSPGDRDEQYF	TGTGCCAGCTCACCGGGGGATCGGGACGAGCAGTACTTC
TRBD1	TRBJ1-6	few	TRBV9	CASSRDRVQSPLHF	TGTGCCAGCAGTCGAGACAGGGTACAATCACCCCTCCACTTT
.	TRBJ1-5	few	TRBV5-6	CASSRTLQGQPQHF	TGTGCCAGCAGCAGGACCCTCCAGGGCCAGCCCCAGCATTTT
TRBD2	TRBJ2-3	few	TRBV7-2	CASSFPRLAVGSDTQYF	TGTGCCAGCAGCTTTCCTCGACTAGCAGTGGGGTCAGATACGCAGTATTTT
.	TRBJ2-4	.	TRBV7-2	CASSHDFLAKNIQYF	TGTGCCAGCAGCCACGATTTCCTAGCCAAAAACATTCAGTACTTC
.	TRBJ2-7	.	TRBV11-2	CASSPNYEQYF	TGTGCCAGCAGCCCCAATTACGAGCAGTACTTC
.	TRBJ1-2	.	TRBV9	CASSPTGRAEDGYTF	TGTGCCAGCAGCCCTACGGGCCGGGCGGAGGATGGCTACACCTTC
.	TRBJ2-5	few	TRBV11-2	CASSLWSREETQYF	TGTGCCAGCAGCTTATGGAGCAGGGAAGAGACCCAGTACTTC
TRBD1	TRBJ1-5	few	TRBV7-8	CASSLGTGRNQPQHF	TGTGCCAGCAGCCTCGGGACAGGACGAAATCAGCCCCAGCATTTT
TRBD1	TRBJ1-4	.	TRBV4-3	CASSHGRATGKTNEKLFF	TGCGCCAGCAGCCATGGGAGGGCGACAGGGAAGACTAATGAAAAACTGTTTTTT